This entry lists 14 T cell receptor beta chains sequenced from one sample in a study of PD-L1 blockade in urothelial cancer. Some clones are missing from TCRdb's copy, which holds only in-frame ones; the method was immunoSEQ multiplex PCR. The table records 85,000 to 100,000 clones, more than 90% of them present only once. Sequencing used PBMCs, obtained around atezolizumab (anti-PD-L1) treatment. Receptor source: a man aged 55 to 70 with urothelial cancer.

The V and J genes are TRBV15 and TRBJ1-2, with 9 positions matching TRBD1. The length of the CDR3 is 16 residues. Germline assignment: CDR1 LNHNV and CDR2 YYDKDF (reference sequence). After removal of 0 bases from V and 7 bases from J, the junction contained 9 bases not matched to a gene. The CDR3 region is CATSRDRVGTGSGYTF. DNA for the CDR3: TGTGCCACCAGCAGAGATAGGGTGGGGACAGGGAGTGGCTACACCTTC.

The gene calls are TRBV29-1 and TRBJ2-2; no definite D call. This CDR3 has 13 residues. CDR1 is SQVTM and CDR2 is ANQGSEA in the germline V gene. Deletions cut 4 bases from V and 6 bases from J, with 12 bases between. This chain's CDR3 is CSVAESTAGELFF. CDR3 bases: TGCAGCGTTGCGGAGAGTACCGCCGGGGAGCTGTTTTTT.

The genes are TRBV28 and TRBJ2-3, with TRBD1 matching over 9 bases. The V and J ends lost 5 bases and 6 bases, in that order; junction bases with no gene match: 6. Germline assignment: CDR1 MDHEN and CDR2 SYDVKM. The CDR3 is 14 amino acids. This CDR3 reads CASSIDRGEDTQYF. The CDR3 coding sequence is TGTGCCAGCAGTATTGACAGGGGGGAGGATACGCAGTATTTT.

This clone was observed a single time. The chain links TRBV2 to TRBJ2-7; 9 bases line up with TRBD1. Germline CDR1 reads SNHLY; CDR2 reads FYNNEI. The V gene end was trimmed by 4 bases and the J gene end by 3 bases; junction bases not matched to a gene: 4. CDR3 length: 14 amino acids. The CDR3 spells CASSGGQGDYEQYF. The DNA of the CDR3 is TGTGCCAGCAGTGGGGGACAGGGAGACTACGAGCAGTACTTC.

The chain employs TRBV4-1 and TRBJ2-7; maybe TRBD2 (6 bases). Germline values: CDR1 MGHRA, CDR2 YSYEKL. This CDR3 is built from 15 residues. V was trimmed by 0 bases and J by 4 bases, leaving 13 bases between them. This chain's CDR3 is CASSQDGLGGYEQYF. The CDR3 nucleotides are TGCGCCAGCAGCCAAGATGGATTGGGGGGATACGAGCAGTACTTC.

The chain combines TRBV28 with TRBJ2-4; TRBD2 agrees at 10 bases. Germline V gives CDR1 MDHEN, CDR2 SYDVKM. V was clipped by 4 bases and J by 0 bases; unmatched bases: 12. The length of the CDR3 is 19 residues. CDR3 coding DNA: TGTGCCAGCAGTTACCCGACTAGCGGGCAGACCGTAGCCAAAAACATTCAGTACTTC. Amino acid sequence: CASSYPTSGQTVAKNIQYF.

This chain connects TRBV7-2 to TRBJ2-3, with TRBD1 identical over 7 bases. Germline V gene lookup returns CDR1 SGHTA and CDR2 FQGNSA. The CDR3 is made up of 15 amino acids. V shed 6 bases, J shed 1 base, and the junction held 7 bases outside the gene matches. CDR3 DNA sequence: TGTGCCAGCAGTCTACAGGGGTTTGGCACAGATACGCAGTATTTT. It translates to CASSLQGFGTDTQYF.

The rearrangement links TRBV30 to TRBJ1-4; D call uncertain. The CDR3 is 12 residues long. From germline, CDR1 is GTSNPN and CDR2 SVGIG (reference sequence). Trimming took 1 base from V and 8 from J, leaving 8 bases between them. This CDR3 reads CAWSALSEKLFF. In DNA form, the CDR3 reads TGTGCCTGGAGTGCACTATCCGAAAAACTGTTTTTT.

The genes are TRBV30 and TRBJ2-2, with 9 nucleotides matching TRBD1. Germline CDR1 and CDR2: GTSNPN and SVGIG (reference sequence). V was clipped by 0 bases and J by 6 bases; unmatched bases: 8. The CDR3 is 16 amino acids. CDR3 nucleotides: TGTGCCTGGAGTGTACTACGGACAGGGGTTTCCGGGGAGCTGTTTTTT. It translates to CAWSVLRTGVSGELFF.

The chain joins TRBV12-5 to TRBJ2-1; 7 positions match TRBD1. CDR3 size: 14 residues. The germline CDR1 and CDR2 sequences are LGHNT and FRNRAP. Here the CDR3 DNA reads TGTGCCAAGGACAGGTCGAGCTCCTACAATGAGCAGTTCTTC. It codes for CAKDRSSSYNEQFF. Full variable domain (remainder filled in from reference TRBV12-5 and TRBJ2-1): DARVTQTPRHKVTEMGQEVTMRCQPILGHNTVFWYRQTMMQGLELLAYFRNRAPLDDSGMPKDRFSAEMPDATLATLKIQPSEPRDSAVYFCAKDRSSSYNEQFFGPGTRLTVL.

The rearrangement uses TRBV29-1 and TRBJ2-5, with D possibly matching TRBD2 (5 bases). The CDR3 runs 12 residues. Trimming removed 4 bases at V and 3 bases at J, with 9 bases between. Germline lookup yields CDR1 SQVTM and CDR2 ANQGSEA. The CDR3 loop reads CSVAYGEETQYF. The DNA for the CDR3 is TGCAGCGTTGCTTACGGGGAAGAGACCCAGTACTTC. Looking up the rest from reference TRBV29-1 and TRBJ2-5 gives the full variable domain: SAVISQKPSRDICQRGTSLTIQCQVDSQVTMMFWYRQQPGQSLTLIATANQGSEATYESGFVIDKFPISRPNLTFSTLTVSNMSPEDSSIYLCSVAYGEETQYFGPGTRLLVL.

The V gene is TRBV9, the J gene TRBJ2-2, with D possibly being TRBD2 (7 bases). The CDR3 has 17 amino acids. With 2 bases removed from V and 1 base from J, the gap between germline ends came to 15 bases. Germline CDR1 and CDR2: SGDLS and YYNGEE. CDR3 nucleotide sequence: TGTGCCAGCAGCGTGCCGATTAGGGGGGGGAACACCGGGGAGCTGTTTTTT. Protein sequence: CASSVPIRGGNTGELFF.

This sequence joins TRBV11-2 and TRBJ2-7, with D unclear. Germline V gene sequence: CDR1 SGHAT, CDR2 FQNNGV. Trimming left V 4 bases short and J 0 bases short, with 13 bases between. The CDR3 is made up of 15 amino acids. CDR3 protein: CASSSLPTSSYEQYF. DNA for the CDR3: TGTGCCAGCAGCTCCCTTCCTACGAGCTCCTACGAGCAGTACTTC.

This chain joins TRBV7-2 and TRBJ1-5, with 7 bases matching TRBD1. The CDR3 consists of 15 residues. The J segment lost 2 bases and the V segment lost 4 bases, leaving 5 bases of the junction unmatched. Per the germline V gene, CDR1 is SGHTA and CDR2 is FQGNSA. The DNA for the CDR3 is TGTGCCAGCAGCTGGGACAGTGGAGGCAATCAGCCCCAGCATTTT. Its translation is CASSWDSGGNQPQHF. The full variable domain, in which reference TRBV7-2 and TRBJ1-5 provide the parts outside the CDR3, is GAGVSQSPSNKVTEKGKDVELRCDPISGHTALYWYRQSLGQGLEFLIYFQGNSAPDKSGLPSDRFSAERTGGSVSTLTIQRTQQEDSAVYLCASSWDSGGNQPQHFGDGTRLSIL.